This passage covers 7 T cell receptor beta chains from one sample sequenced in a study of T cell repertoires in cytomegalovirus infection. Their antigens remain unidentified. TCRdb called the reads again in MiXCR, with one record for every CDR3 protein. This repertoire shows hundreds of thousands of distinct CDR3 sequences, approximately 42% found once; its top ten account for about 39%. Source: cultured PBMCs, taken from culture after CMV antigen stimulation. These receptors were collected from a human donor in good health (CMV status not recorded). Some clones in this sample may be carry-over from other donors' samples.

The J gene is TRBJ2-2, the V gene TRBV5-4; D is possibly TRBD2 (5 bases). Germline V CDR1 and CDR2: SGHNT, YYREEE (reference sequence). The CDR3 totals 16 residues. Trimming cost V 2 bases and J 5 bases, with 16 bases left between them. The CDR3 here is CASSFSASRSTGELFF. The DNA for the CDR3 is TGTGCCAGCAGCTTCTCCGCTAGCCGGTCTACCGGGGAGCTGTTTTTT.

This clonotype has just a few counts. The chain uses TRBV2 and TRBJ1-1, with 9 bases aligning to TRBD1. Looked up from germline, CDR1 is SNHLY and CDR2 is FYNNEI. CDR3 size: 13 residues. With 8 bases clipped from V and 5 bases from J, the junction kept 6 bases outside the gene matches. The CDR3 spells CASGRDRETEAFF. DNA for the CDR3: TGTGCCAGCGGCCGGGACAGGGAAACTGAAGCTTTCTTT.

The chain carries TRBV7-9 and TRBJ2-5; 7 bases map to TRBD1. V lost 6 bases and J lost 4; bases outside the gene matches: 8. The CDR3 runs 14 residues. Germline V gives CDR1 SEHNR, CDR2 FQNEAQ (reference sequence). This CDR3 reads CASSQKGGIETQYF. The CDR3, as DNA: TGTGCCAGCAGTCAAAAAGGGGGCATAGAGACCCAGTACTTC.

The rearrangement joins TRBV6-1 to TRBJ2-3; D not resolved. Germline-derived CDR1 and CDR2 are MNHNS and SASEGT. CDR3 length: 14 amino acids. V lost 4 bases, J lost 4 bases, and 12 bases lay in between. The CDR3 DNA follows: TGTGCCAGCAGTGTGACCCCGCATTCAGATACGCAGTATTTT. Its translation: CASSVTPHSDTQYF.

The V call is TRBV10-3, the J call TRBJ2-1, with 7 nucleotides matching TRBD2. The germline gives CDR1 ENHRY, CDR2 SYGVKD. V dropped 10 bases and J dropped 2; count of bases not matched to a gene: 8. The CDR3 has 14 amino acids. CDR3 residues: CATGVGLAYNEQFF. DNA for the CDR3: TGTGCCACGGGAGTAGGACTAGCCTACAATGAGCAGTTCTTC.

The sample holds a few counts of this clonotype. The V and J genes are TRBV6-5 and TRBJ2-7; tentative D call: TRBD2 (6 bases). The length of the CDR3 is 14 residues. Looked up from germline, CDR1 is MNHEY and CDR2 is SVGAGI. Trimming pared 6 bases from V and 4 bases from J, leaving 16 bases between. The CDR3 reads CASSRGLHRYEQYF. In DNA form, the CDR3 reads TGTGCCAGCAGCCGCGGACTACATCGGTACGAGCAGTACTTC.

This rearrangement joins TRBV10-3 to TRBJ1-1, with a weak D call TRBD1 (6 bases). CDR1 and CDR2 (germline): ENHRY, SYGVKD. V gave up 0 bases and J gave up 1 base, with 12 bases separating them. The CDR3 sequence is 16 residues long. CDR3 sequence reads: CAISESPAGANTEAFF. The DNA of the CDR3 is TGTGCCATCAGTGAGTCGCCGGCAGGGGCGAACACTGAAGCTTTCTTT.